This T cell receptor (beta chain) was sequenced for a study of identical twins. Donors uniformly comprised healthy Caucasians. In its sample, this clonotype was seen a few times. From the 5' RACE reads, TCRdb called clonotypes with MiXCR, one entry per CDR3 protein. The sample has about 290,000 distinct CDR3 sequences, 7.5% to 9.5% seen once. The data were also submitted as part of a second study, on yellow fever vaccine responses in identical twins.

This TCR was recovered from a woman under 30 in good health. Material for sequencing was CD8+ T cells sorted from blood.

The CDR3 loop reads CASNTGNQPQHF. The CDR3 bases are TGTGCCAGTAATACAGGGAATCAGCCCCAGCATTTT. This chain joins TRBV19 and TRBJ1-5; D perhaps matches TRBD1 (6 bases). This CDR3 is built from 12 residues. Germline CDR1 LNHDA, CDR2 SQIVND (reference sequence). Trimming took 7 bases from V and 4 from J, leaving 8 bases between them.